This TCR beta chain was identified in a study of shared clonotypes between healthy human individuals. The study's findings and limits: Larger estimated richness was generally seen in naive subsets than in memory subsets.

Between the trimmed V and J ends, which lost 4 bases and 3 bases, there was a span of 14 bases. Per germline, CDR1 SGHRS and CDR2 YFSETQ. The CDR3 extends over 14 amino acids. Positively selected for CCR7, the CD45RO-negative cells used as naive CD8 cells excluded terminally differentiated effector memory CD45RA+ cells. For this clone: What it binds is unknown.

TCRdb's table, derived via immunoSEQ multiplex PCR, lists solely in-frame clones and lacks some. The repertoire holds more than 2 million clones, approximately 94% seen once, with more than 0.95% in the top ten. This TCR derives from a man in his late teens or twenties in good health. The genes are TRBV5-1 and TRBJ2-7; D unclear. Sequencing was performed on naive CD8+ T cells sorted from blood. The CDR3 protein is CASSVRAGLYEQYF. DNA for the CDR3: TGCGCCAGCAGCGTCCGTGCAGGCCTCTACGAGCAGTACTTC. Full variable domain (missing parts from reference TRBV5-1 and TRBJ2-7): KAGVTQTPRYLIKTRGQQVTLSCSPISGHRSVSWYQQTPGQGLQFLFEYFSETQRNKGNFPGRFSGRQFSNSRSEMNVSTLELGDSALYLCASSVRAGLYEQYFGPGTRLTVT.